This is a list of T cell receptor beta chains from one sample in a study of blood T cells in healthy people across ages. MiXCR was run by TCRdb on the 5' RACE reads, yielding one entry per CDR3 protein. Of roughly 680,000 distinct CDR3 sequences in the sample, 45% to 50% were seen once. The specimen was blood. These receptors were obtained from an older woman in good health. CDR3s include the opening cysteine and the closing phenylalanine or tryptophan. The D gene is left open where the match is weak. Clone size, where shown, is once, few, many, or a class for clones that have expanded.

clone_size d_call j_call v_call cdr3_nt cdr3_aa
few NA TRBJ1-3 TRBV7-2 TGTGCCAGCAGCTTAGTGGCCGCCGGAAACACCATATATTTT CASSLVAAGNTIYF
few TRBD2 TRBJ2-1 TRBV27 TGTGCCAGCAGTTTATTGCCTAGCGGGGCTAATAGCGAGCAGTTCTTC CASSLLPSGANSEQFF
few NA TRBJ2-3 TRBV5-5 TGTGCCAGCAGCTTGGGCTACAGGACGACATCTAGCACAGATACGCAGTATTTT CASSLGYRTTSSTDTQYF
few TRBD1 TRBJ2-7 TRBV7-2 TGTGCCAGCAGCTACGGACAGGGTATGCTCTACGAGCAGTACTTC CASSYGQGMLYEQYF
NA NA TRBJ1-5 TRBV20-1 TGCAGTGCTAGAGAAGCGAGCAATCAGCCCCAGCATTTT CSAREASNQPQHF
NA TRBD2 TRBJ2-5 TRBV7-9 TGTGCCAGCAGGGGCGGACTAGCGTCGCAAGAGACCCAGTACTTC CASRGGLASQETQYF
NA NA TRBJ1-6 TRBV4-3 TGCGCCAGCAGCCAAGATTCCGGAGGGGGAAGGTCACCCCCCCACTTT CASSQDSGGGRSPPHF
NA TRBD1 TRBJ1-1 TRBV6-2/TRBV6-3 TGTGCCAGCAGCTCTATCAGCCAGCGGGACAGGACTGAAGCTTTCTTT CASSSISQRDRTEAFF
many NA TRBJ2-7 TRBV9 TGTGCCAGCAGCCCCCCGCGGGGATACGAGCAGTACTTC CASSPPRGYEQYF
NA TRBD2 TRBJ2-7 TRBV12-3/TRBV12-4 TGTGCCAGCAGTGCCGACTCAGGGACTAGAGTTTACAATGAGCAGTACTTC CASSADSGTRVYNEQYF
NA NA TRBJ1-1 TRBV5-1 TGCGCCAGCAGCTTGAACACGACCTATGAAGCTTTCTTT CASSLNTTYEAFF
once TRBD2 TRBJ2-5 TRBV9 TGTGCCAGCAGCACCGGACGGACTAGCTCGGAGGAGACCCAGTACTTC CASSTGRTSSEETQYF
NA NA TRBJ2-3 TRBV7-9 TGTGCCAGCAGCTTAGCGCTAACAGGACCAAGACTTGATACGCAGTATTTT CASSLALTGPRLDTQYF
NA NA TRBJ1-1 TRBV10-3 TGTGCCATCAGTGGGGGGGTAAACACTGAAGCTTTCTTT CAISGGVNTEAFF
NA TRBD2 TRBJ2-7 TRBV24-1 TGTGCCACCAGTAGTGGACTAGCGGGTGAGCAGTACTTC CATSSGLAGEQYF
NA NA TRBJ2-7 TRBV6-2/TRBV6-3 TGTGCCAGCATGCGGAATCCCTACGAGCAGTACTTC CASMRNPYEQYF
many NA TRBJ1-2 TRBV28 TGTGCCAGCAGCTTAAACTATGGCTACACCTTC CASSLNYGYTF
NA TRBD2 TRBJ2-7 TRBV6-5 TGTGCCAGCAACCCACCGGGACTAGCACGGGAGCAGTACTTC CASNPPGLAREQYF
NA NA TRBJ2-7 TRBV14 TGTGCCAGCAGCCAAGATACACAGACCCCCTACGAGCAGTACTTC CASSQDTQTPYEQYF
few TRBD2 TRBJ2-7 TRBV20-1 TGCAGTGCCAACCAGGCCCGGACTAGTTCTAACTCCTACGAGCAGTACTTC CSANQARTSSNSYEQYF
NA NA TRBJ1-3 TRBV7-6 TGTGCCAGCAGCGTACGTGCAGCGGACACCATATATTTT CASSVRAADTIYF